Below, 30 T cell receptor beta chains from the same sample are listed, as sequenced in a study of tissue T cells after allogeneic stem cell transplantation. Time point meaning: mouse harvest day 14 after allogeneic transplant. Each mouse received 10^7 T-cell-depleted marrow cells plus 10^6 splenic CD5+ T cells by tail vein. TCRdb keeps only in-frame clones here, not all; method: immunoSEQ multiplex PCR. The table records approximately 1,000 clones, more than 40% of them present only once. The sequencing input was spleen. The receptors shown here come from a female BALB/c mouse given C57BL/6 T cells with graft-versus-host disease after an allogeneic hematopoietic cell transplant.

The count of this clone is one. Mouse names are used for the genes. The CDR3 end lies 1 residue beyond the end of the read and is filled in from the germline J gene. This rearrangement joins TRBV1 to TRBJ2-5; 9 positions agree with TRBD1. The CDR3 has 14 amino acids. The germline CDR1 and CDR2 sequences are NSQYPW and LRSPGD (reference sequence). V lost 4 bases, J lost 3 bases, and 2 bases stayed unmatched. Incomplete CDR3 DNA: TGCACCTGCAGTGGACAGGGGGGGCAAGACACCCAGTAC. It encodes CTCSGQGGQDTQY. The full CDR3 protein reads CTCSGQGGQDTQYF.

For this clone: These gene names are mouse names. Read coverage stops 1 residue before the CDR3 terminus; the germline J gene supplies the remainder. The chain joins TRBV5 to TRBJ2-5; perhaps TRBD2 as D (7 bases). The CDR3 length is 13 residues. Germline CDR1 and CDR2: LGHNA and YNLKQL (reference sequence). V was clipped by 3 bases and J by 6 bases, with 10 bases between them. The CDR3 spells CASSQGGWDTQYF. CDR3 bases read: TGTGCCAGCAGCCAGGGGGGCTGGGACACCCAGTAC.

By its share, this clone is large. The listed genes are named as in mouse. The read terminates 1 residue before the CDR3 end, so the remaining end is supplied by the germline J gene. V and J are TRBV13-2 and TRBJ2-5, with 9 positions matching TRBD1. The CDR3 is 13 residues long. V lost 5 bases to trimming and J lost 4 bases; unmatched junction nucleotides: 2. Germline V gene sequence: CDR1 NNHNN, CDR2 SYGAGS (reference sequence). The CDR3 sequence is CASGGQGEDTQYF. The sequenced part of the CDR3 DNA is TGTGCCAGCGGGGGACAGGGAGAAGACACCCAGTAC.

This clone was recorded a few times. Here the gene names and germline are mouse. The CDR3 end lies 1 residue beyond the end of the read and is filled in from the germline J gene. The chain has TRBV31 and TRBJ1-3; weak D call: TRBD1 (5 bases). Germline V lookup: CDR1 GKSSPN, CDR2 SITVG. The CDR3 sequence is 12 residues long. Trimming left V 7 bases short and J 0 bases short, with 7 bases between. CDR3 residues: CAFQGSGNTLYF. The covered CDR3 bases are TGTGCCTTCCAGGGTTCTGGAAATACGCTCTAT. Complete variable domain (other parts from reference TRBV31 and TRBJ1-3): AQTIHQWPVAEIKAVGSPLSLGCTIKGKSSPNLYWYWQATGGTLQQLFYSITVGQVESVVQLNLSASRPKDDQFILSTEKLLLSHSGFYLCAFQGSGNTLYFGEGSRLIVV.

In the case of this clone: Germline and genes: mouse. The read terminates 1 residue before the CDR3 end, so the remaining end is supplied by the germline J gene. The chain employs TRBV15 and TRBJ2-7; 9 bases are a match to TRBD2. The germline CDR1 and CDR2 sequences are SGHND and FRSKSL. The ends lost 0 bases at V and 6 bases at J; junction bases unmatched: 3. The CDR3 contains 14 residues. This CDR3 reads CASSLAGGALEQYF. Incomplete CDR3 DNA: TGTGCCAGCAGTTTAGCTGGGGGGGCGCTTGAACAGTAC. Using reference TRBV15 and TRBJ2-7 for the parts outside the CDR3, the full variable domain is DAGVTQTPRHEVAEKGQTIILKCEPVSGHNDLFWYRQTKIQGLELLSYFRSKSLMEDGGAFKDRFKAEMLNSSFSTLKIQPTEPKDSAVYLCASSLAGGALEQYFGPGTRLTVL.

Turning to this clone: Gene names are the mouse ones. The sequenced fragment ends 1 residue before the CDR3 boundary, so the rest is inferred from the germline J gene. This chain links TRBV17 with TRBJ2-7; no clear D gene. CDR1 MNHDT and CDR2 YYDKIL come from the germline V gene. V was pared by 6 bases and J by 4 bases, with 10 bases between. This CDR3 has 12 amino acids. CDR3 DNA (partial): TGTGCTAGCAGCAGACGGCGGTATGAACAGTAC. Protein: CASSRRRYEQY. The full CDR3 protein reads CASSRRRYEQYF. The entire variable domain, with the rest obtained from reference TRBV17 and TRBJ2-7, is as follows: DTTVKQNPRYKLARVGKPVNLICSQTMNHDTMYWYQKKPNQAPKLLLFYYDKILNREADTFEKFQSSRPNNSFCSLYIGSAGLEYSAMYLCASSRRRYEQYFGPGTRLTVL.

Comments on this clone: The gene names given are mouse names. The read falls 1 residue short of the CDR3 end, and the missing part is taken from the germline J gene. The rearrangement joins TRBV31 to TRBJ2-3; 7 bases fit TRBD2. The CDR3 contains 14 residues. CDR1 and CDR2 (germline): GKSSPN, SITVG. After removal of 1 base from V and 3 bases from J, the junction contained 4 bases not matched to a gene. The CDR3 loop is CAWSRGLRAETLYF. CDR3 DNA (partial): TGTGCCTGGAGTCGGGGACTGAGGGCAGAAACGCTGTAT.

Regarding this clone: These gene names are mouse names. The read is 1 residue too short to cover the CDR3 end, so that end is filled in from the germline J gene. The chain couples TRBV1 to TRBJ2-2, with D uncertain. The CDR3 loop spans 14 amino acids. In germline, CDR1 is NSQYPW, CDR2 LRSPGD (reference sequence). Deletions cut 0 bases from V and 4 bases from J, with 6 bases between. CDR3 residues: CTCSADHSTGQLYF. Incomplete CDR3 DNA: TGCACCTGCAGTGCAGATCACAGCACCGGGCAGCTCTAC.

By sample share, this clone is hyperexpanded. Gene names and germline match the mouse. The CDR3 sequence: CASSQGLGGSYEQYF. The CDR3 bases that were read are TGTGCCAGCAGCCAGGGACTGGGGGGCTCCTATGAACAGTAC. The chain has TRBV2 and TRBJ2-7, with 12 bases matching TRBD2. With the read ending 1 residue before the CDR3 end, the germline J gene is used to fill in that end. Germline V lookup: CDR1 LGHNA, CDR2 YSYQKL. The CDR3 has 15 residues. With V trimmed by 3 bases and J by 0 bases, 0 bases remained unmatched.

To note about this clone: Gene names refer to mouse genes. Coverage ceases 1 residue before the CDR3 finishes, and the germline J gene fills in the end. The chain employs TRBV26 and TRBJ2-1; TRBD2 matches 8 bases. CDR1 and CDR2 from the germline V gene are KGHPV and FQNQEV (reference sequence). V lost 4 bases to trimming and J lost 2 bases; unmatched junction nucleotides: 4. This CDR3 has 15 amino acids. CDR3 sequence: CASSPWGEDYAEQFF. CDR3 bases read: TGTGCCAGCAGTCCCTGGGGGGAAGACTATGCTGAGCAGTTC.

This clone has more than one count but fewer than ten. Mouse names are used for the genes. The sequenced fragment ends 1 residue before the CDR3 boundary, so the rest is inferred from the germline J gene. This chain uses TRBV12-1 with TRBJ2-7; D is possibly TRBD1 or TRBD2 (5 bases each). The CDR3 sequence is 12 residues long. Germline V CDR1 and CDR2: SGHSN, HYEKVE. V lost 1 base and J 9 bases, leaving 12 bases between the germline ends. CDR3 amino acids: CASSLAGPGQYF. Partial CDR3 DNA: TGTGCCAGCTCTCTGGCGGGGCCTGGACAGTAC. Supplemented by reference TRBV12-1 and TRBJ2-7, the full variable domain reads DSGVVQSPRHIIKEKGGRSVLTCIPISGHSNVVWYQQTLGKELKFLIQHYEKVERDKGFLPSRFSVQQFDDYHSEMNMSALELEDSAMYFCASSLAGPGQYFGPGTRLTVL.

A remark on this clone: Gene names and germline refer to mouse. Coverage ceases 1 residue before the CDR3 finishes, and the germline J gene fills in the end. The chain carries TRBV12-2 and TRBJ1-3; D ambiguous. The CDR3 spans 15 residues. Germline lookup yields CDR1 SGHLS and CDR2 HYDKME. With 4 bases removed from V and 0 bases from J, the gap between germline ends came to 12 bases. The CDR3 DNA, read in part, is TGTGCCAGCTCCGGCCAGATCAATTCTGGAAATACGCTCTAT. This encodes CASSGQINSGNTLY. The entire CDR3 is CASSGQINSGNTLYF. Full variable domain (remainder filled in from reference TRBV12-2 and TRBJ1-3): NSGVVQSPRYIIKGKGERSILKCIPISGHLSVAWYQQTQGQELKFFIQHYDKMERDKGNLPSRFSVQQFDDYHSEMNMSALELEDSAVYFCASSGQINSGNTLYFGEGSRLIVV.

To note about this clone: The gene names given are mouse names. The CDR3 bases that were read are TGTGCCAGCAGTGAGAGGGGGCCAGAAGTCTTC. This codes for CASSERGPEVF. The full CDR3 protein reads CASSERGPEVFF. The chain uses TRBV13-3 and TRBJ1-1; 7 nucleotides agree with TRBD1. The read ends 1 residue early relative to the CDR3; the germline J gene fills the gap. The CDR3 sequence is 12 residues long. Trimming cost V 2 bases and J 6 bases; bases outside gene matches: 1. Germline V gene sequence: CDR1 NNHDY, CDR2 SYVADS.

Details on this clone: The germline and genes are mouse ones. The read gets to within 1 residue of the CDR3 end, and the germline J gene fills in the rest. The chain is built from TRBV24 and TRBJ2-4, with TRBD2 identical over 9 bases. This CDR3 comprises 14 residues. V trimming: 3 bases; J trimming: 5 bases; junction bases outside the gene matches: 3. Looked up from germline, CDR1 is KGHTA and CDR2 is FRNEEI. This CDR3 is CASSLPTGGNTLYF. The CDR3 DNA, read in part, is TGTGCCAGCAGTCTCCCGACTGGGGGAAACACCTTGTAC.

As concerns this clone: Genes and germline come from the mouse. The CDR3 sequence is CASSQSGTGMGGRSAETLYF. The sequenced part of the CDR3 DNA is TGTGCTAGCAGTCAATCTGGGACAGGGATGGGGGGGCGCAGTGCAGAAACGCTGTAT. The chain carries TRBV21 and TRBJ2-3, with D perhaps being TRBD1 or TRBD2 (9 bases each). Sequencing ends 1 residue short of the CDR3 end; the germline J gene provides the rest. TRBV21 is reported as an ORF; its role is uncertain. The CDR3 consists of 20 residues. V was shortened by 0 bases and J by 0 bases, with 22 bases between the two germline ends.

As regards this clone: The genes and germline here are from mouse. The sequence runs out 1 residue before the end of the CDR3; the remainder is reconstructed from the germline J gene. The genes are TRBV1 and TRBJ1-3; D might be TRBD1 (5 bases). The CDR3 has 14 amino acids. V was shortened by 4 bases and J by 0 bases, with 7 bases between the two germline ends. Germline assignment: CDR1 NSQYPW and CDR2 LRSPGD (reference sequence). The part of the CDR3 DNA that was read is TGCACCTGCAGTGTCGACAGTTCTGGAAATACGCTCTAT. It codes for CTCSVDSSGNTLY. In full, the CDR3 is CTCSVDSSGNTLYF.

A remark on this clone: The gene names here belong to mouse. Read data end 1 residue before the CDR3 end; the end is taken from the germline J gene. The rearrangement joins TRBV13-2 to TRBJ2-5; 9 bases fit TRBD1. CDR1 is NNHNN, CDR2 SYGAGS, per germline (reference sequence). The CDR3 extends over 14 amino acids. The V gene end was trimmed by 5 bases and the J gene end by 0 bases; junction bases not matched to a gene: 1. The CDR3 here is CASGDRGNQDTQYF. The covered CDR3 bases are TGTGCCAGCGGGGACAGGGGTAACCAAGACACCCAGTAC.

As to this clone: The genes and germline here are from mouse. CDR3 residues: CASRQLGVQYEQYF. The sequenced CDR3 bases are TGTGCCAGCAGACAACTGGGGGTCCAATATGAACAGTAC. The chain couples TRBV2 to TRBJ2-7; 8 nucleotides match TRBD2. The DNA ends 1 residue before the CDR3 does, and the rest of the CDR3 is filled in from the germline J gene. The length of the CDR3 is 14 residues. Trimming at V came to 6 bases and at J to 4 bases, leaving 8 bases not matched to a gene. The germline gives CDR1 LGHNA, CDR2 YSYQKL.

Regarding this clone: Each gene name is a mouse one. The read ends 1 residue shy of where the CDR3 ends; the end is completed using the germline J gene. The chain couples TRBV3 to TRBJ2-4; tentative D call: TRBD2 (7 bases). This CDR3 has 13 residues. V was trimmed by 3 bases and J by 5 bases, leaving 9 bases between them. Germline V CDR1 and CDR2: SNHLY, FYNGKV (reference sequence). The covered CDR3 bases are TGTGCCAGCAGCTTTCTGGGGGCAAACACCTTGTAC. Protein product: CASSFLGANTLY. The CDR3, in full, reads CASSFLGANTLYF.

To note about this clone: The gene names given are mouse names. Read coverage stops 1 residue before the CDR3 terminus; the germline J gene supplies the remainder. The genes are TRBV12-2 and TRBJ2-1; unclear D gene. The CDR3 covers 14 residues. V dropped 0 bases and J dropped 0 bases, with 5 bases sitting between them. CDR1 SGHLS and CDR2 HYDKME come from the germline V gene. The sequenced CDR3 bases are TGTGCCAGCTCTCTCGCATATAACTATGCTGAGCAGTTC. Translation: CASSLAYNYAEQF. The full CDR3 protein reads CASSLAYNYAEQFF.

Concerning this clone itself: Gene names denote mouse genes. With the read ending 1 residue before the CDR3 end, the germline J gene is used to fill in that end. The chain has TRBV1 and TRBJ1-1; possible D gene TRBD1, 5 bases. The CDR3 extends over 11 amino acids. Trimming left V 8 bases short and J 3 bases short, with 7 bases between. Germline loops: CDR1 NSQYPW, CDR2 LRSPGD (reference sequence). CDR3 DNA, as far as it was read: TGCACCTGCGAGACAGACACAGAAGTCTTC. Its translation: CTCETDTEVF. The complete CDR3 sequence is CTCETDTEVFF.

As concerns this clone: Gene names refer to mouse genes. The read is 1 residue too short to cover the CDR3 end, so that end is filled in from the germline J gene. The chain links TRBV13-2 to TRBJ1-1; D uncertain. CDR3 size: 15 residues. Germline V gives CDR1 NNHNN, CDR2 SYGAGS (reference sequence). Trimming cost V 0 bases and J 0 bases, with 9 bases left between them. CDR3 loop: CASGDAGNANTEVFF. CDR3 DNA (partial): TGTGCCAGCGGTGATGCTGGCAATGCAAACACAGAAGTCTTC.

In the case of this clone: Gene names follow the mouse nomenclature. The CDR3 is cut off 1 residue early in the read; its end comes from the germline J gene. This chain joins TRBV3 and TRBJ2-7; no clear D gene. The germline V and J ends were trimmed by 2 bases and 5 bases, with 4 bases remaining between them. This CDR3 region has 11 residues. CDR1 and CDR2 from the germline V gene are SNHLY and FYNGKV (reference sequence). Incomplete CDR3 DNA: TGTGCCAGCAGCTTAACAGATGAACAGTAC. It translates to CASSLTDEQY. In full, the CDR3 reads CASSLTDEQYF.

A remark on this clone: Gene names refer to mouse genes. CDR3 DNA, as far as it was read: TGTGCCAGCAGTTTCGGGGGTGACACCCAGTAC. It encodes CASSFGGDTQY. The complete CDR3 sequence is CASSFGGDTQYF. The chain links TRBV14 to TRBJ2-5, with D perhaps given as TRBD1 or TRBD2 (5 bases each). The CDR3 extends 1 residue past the end of the read, so its final part is completed from the germline J gene. The germline CDR1 and CDR2 sequences are SGHDT and FRDEAV. V was pared by 1 base and J by 6 bases, with 6 bases between. CDR3 size: 12 residues.

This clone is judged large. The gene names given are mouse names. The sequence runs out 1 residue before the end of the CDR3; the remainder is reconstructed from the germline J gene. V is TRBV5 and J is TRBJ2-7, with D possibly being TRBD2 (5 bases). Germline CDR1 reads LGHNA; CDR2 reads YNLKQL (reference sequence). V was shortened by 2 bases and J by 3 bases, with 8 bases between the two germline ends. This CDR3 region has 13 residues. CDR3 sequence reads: CASSQRLGYEQYF. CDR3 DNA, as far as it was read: TGTGCCAGCAGCCAAAGGCTGGGCTATGAACAGTAC.

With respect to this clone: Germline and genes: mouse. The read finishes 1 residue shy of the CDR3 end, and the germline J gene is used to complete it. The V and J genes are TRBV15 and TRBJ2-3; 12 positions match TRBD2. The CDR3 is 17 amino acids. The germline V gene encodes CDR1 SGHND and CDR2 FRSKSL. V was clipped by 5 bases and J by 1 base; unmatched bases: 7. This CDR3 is CASSPDWGGAGAETLYF. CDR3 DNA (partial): TGTGCCAGCAGTCCCGACTGGGGGGGCGCCGGTGCAGAAACGCTGTAT.

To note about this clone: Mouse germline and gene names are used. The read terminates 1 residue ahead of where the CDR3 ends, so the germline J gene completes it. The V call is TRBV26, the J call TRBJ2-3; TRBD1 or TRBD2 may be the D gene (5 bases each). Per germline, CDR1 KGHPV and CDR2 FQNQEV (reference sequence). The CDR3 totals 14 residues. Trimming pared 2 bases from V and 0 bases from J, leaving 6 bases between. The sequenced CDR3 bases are TGTGCCAGCAGTCTGGGGGCGAGTGCAGAAACGCTGTAT. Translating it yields CASSLGASAETLY. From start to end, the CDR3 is CASSLGASAETLYF.

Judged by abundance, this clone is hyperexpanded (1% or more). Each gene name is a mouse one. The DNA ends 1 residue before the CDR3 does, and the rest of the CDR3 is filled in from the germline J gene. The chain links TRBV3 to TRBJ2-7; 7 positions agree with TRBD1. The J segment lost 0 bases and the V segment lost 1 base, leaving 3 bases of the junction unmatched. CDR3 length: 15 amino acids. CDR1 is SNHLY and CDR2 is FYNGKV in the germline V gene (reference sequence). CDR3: CASSLDRGPSYEQYF. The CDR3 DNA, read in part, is TGTGCCAGCAGCTTAGACAGGGGCCCCTCCTATGAACAGTAC.

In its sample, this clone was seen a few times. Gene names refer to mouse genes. The CDR3 region is CASSGQGKEQYF. Partial CDR3 DNA: TGTGCCAGCAGCGGACAGGGAAAAGAACAGTAC. The J gene is TRBJ2-7, the V gene TRBV3; 8 nucleotides align to TRBD1. The read terminates 1 residue ahead of where the CDR3 ends, so the germline J gene completes it. Germline trimming cut 5 bases from V and 7 bases from J; bases unmatched to any gene: 4. The CDR3 is 12 amino acids. CDR1 is SNHLY and CDR2 is FYNGKV in the germline V gene (reference sequence).

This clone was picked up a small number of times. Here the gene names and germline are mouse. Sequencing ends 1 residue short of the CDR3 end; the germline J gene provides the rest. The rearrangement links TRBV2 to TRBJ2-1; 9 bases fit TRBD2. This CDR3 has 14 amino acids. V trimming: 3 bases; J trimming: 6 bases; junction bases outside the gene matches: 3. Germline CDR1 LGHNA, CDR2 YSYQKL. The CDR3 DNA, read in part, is TGTGCCAGCAGCCACAACTGGGGGGTTGCTGAGCAGTTC. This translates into CASSHNWGVAEQF. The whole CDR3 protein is CASSHNWGVAEQFF.